This T cell receptor delta chain came from a study of gamma-delta chains in newborns, infants, children. For the study at large: Microbial exposure reportedly drives polyclonal innate γδ T cell expansion after birth.

TCRdb fed the reads to CATT. The profile shows 4,200 or so delta-chain clones, roughly 6.4% of them singletons. J gave up 0 bases and V 1 base, and 5 bases lay outside the gene matches. Germline CDR1 GEAIGNYY, CDR2 EKD. This CDR3 comprises 18 residues. Sequencing was carried out using blood. This TCR was sampled from a child who was a newborn, infant or young child, either healthy, febrile or measles-vaccinated (not recorded which). The V and J genes are TRDV2 and TRDJ3, with 7 bases lining up with TRDD3. CDR3 coding DNA: TGTGCCTGTGACACTGGGGGAACCTACTCCTGGGACACCCGACAGATGTTTTTC. As protein: CACDTGGTYSWDTRQMFF.